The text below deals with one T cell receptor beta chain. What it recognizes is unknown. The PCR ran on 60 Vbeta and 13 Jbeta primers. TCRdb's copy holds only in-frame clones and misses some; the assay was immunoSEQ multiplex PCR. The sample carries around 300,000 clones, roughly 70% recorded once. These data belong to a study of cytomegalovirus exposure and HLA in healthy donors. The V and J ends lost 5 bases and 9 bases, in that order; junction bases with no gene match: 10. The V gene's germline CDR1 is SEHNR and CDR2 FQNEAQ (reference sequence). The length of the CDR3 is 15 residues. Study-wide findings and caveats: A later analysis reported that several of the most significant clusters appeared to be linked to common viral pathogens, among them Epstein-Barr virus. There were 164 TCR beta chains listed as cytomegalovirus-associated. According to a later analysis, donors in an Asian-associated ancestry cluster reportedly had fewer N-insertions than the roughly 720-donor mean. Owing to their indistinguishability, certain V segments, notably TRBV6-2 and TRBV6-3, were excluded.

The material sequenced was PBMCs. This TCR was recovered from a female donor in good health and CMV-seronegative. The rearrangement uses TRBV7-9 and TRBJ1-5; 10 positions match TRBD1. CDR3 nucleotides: TGTGCCAGCAGCCTCGGACAGGGGGAGAGGGGGCCCCAGCATTTT. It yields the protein CASSLGQGERGPQHF. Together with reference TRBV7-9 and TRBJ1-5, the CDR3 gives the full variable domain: DTGVSQNPRHKITKRGQNVTFRCDPISEHNRLYWYRQTLGQGPEFLTYFQNEAQLEKSRLLSDRFSAERPKGSFSTLEIQRTEQGDSAMYLCASSLGQGERGPQHFGDGTRLSIL.